Reported below is one T cell receptor beta chain. Its antigen is unknown. This record comes from a study of a mutant IDH1 vaccine in newly diagnosed glioma. Looking at the study overall: The start of vaccination came 4-6 weeks after radiotherapy alone, or with temozolomide cycles.

Germline CDR1 and CDR2: LGHNA and YSLEER. The CDR3 spans 15 residues. V lost 4 bases, J lost 8 bases, and 11 bases stayed unmatched. TCRdb's copy holds only in-frame clones and misses some; the assay was immunoSEQ multiplex PCR. The sample holds 20,000 to 30,000 clones, around 73% seen once. Time point in this sample: week 11, during vaccination. The study gave 300 ug of mutant IDH1 20-mer peptide per vaccine dose, with topical imiquimod. Donor tumors were new WHO grade 3 or 4 IDH1-mutant, ATRX-lost astrocytomas. The source material was PBMCs, sampled from a glioma patient whose treatment included an IDH1 peptide vaccine. The chain recombines TRBV4-3 with TRBJ1-2; 9 nucleotides match TRBD1. The TCR comes from a woman aged 18-29 years with glioma. The CDR3 loop reads CASSPGQGMVIGYTF. CDR3 bases: TGCGCCAGCAGCCCAGGACAGGGGATGGTAATAGGCTACACCTTC.